These T cell receptor beta chains were read from a single sample in a study of cytomegalovirus exposure and HLA in healthy donors. Sequenced by immunoSEQ multiplex PCR; TCRdb stores in-frame clones only, minus some. The sample records tens of thousands of clones, approximately 81% being singletons. Sequenced: PBMCs. The receptors derive from a woman aged 18-29 years in good health and CMV-seropositive. The CDR3 runs from the conserved cysteine through the conserved F or W. The order of the fields is D gene, V gene, J gene, clone size, CDR3 protein, CDR3 DNA. The D gene is left open where the match is weak. Clone sizes are given selectively: once, few, many, or a class where the clone is expanded.

>NA|TRBV7-8|TRBJ1-1|few
CASSPLGDVTEAFF
TGTGCCAGCAGCCCGCTCGGGGATGTAACTGAAGCTTTCTTT
>TRBD1|TRBV5-1|TRBJ1-1|NA
CASRKQGTNTEAFF
TGCGCCAGCAGGAAACAGGGGACGAACACTGAAGCTTTCTTT
>NA|TRBV30|TRBJ2-2|once
CAWGGAGELFF
TGTGCCTGGGGCGGGGCCGGGGAGCTGTTTTTT
>TRBD2|TRBV6-6|TRBJ2-5|many
CASSSRTSGQETQYF
TGTGCCAGCAGTTCCCGGACTAGCGGGCAAGAGACCCAGTACTTC
>NA|TRBV27|TRBJ1-1|NA
CASRKTVPNTEAFF
TGTGCCAGCAGGAAGACAGTCCCGAACACTGAAGCTTTCTTT
>TRBD1|TRBV28|TRBJ1-4|NA
CASRPPGTVNEKLFF
TGTGCCAGCAGACCCCCCGGGACAGTTAATGAAAAACTGTTTTTT
>TRBD1|TRBV2|TRBJ1-5|NA
CATRDRGQPQHF
TGTGCCACCAGGGACAGGGGGCAGCCCCAGCATTTT
>NA|TRBV7-9|TRBJ2-3|NA
CASSFSAYTDTQYF
TGTGCCAGCAGCTTTTCCGCCTACACAGATACGCAGTATTTT
>NA|TRBV28|TRBJ1-1|NA
CASSLSQWLETEAFF
TGTGCCAGCAGTTTATCTCAATGGTTGGAGACTGAAGCTTTCTTT
>NA|TRBV7-2|TRBJ2-2|NA
CASHPWAGATTGELFF
TGTGCCAGCCATCCCTGGGCGGGGGCCACCACCGGGGAGCTGTTTTTT
>NA|TRBV18|TRBJ1-6|NA
CASSPVQGGSPLHF
TGTGCCAGCTCACCAGTTCAGGGTGGTTCACCCCTCCACTTT